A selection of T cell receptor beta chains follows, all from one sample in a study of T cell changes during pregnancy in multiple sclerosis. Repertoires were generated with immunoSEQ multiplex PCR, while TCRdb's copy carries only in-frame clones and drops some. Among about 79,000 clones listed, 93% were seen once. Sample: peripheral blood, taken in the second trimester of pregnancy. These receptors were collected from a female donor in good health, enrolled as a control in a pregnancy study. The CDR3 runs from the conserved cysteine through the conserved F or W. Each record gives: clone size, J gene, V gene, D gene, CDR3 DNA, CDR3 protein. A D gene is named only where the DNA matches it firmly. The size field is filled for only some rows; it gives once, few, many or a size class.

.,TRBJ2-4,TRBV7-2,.,TGTGCCAGCAGTTATAACCTCCGGGGCAAAAACATTCAGTACTTC,CASSYNLRGKNIQYF
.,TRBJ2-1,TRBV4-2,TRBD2,TGTGCCAGCAGCCAAGATTGGACTAGCGGGGGTCTAAGCTCCTACAATGAGCAGTTCTTC,CASSQDWTSGGLSSYNEQFF
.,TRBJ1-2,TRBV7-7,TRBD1,TGTGCCAGCAGCTTAGGGGACAGGGAGGGTGGCTACACCTTC,CASSLGDREGGYTF
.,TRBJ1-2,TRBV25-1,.,TGTGCCAGCAGTGAATTGGAGGCCGATGGCTACACCTTC,CASSELEADGYTF
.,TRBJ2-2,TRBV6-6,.,TGTGCCAGCAAAGGACAGAACACCGGGGAGCTGTTTTTT,CASKGQNTGELFF
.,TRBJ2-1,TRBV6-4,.,TGTGCCAGCAGTGACTCTATCGCAACAGGGCTTACCTACAATGAGCAGTTCTTC,CASSDSIATGLTYNEQFF
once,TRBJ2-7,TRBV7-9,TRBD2,TGTGCCAGCAGCTCGACAAGCGGGGTCGCCTACGAGCAGTACTTC,CASSSTSGVAYEQYF
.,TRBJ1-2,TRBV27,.,TGTGCCAGCAGTTTATTAACCGGGAAAGGCTACACCTTC,CASSLLTGKGYTF
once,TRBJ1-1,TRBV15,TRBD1,TGTGCCACCAGCAGACAGGGGGCGCCGACTGAAGCTTTCTTT,CATSRQGAPTEAFF
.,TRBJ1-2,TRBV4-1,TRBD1,TGCGCCAGCAGCGAAAACCCCGGGACAGGGGGCGGCTATGGCTACACCTTC,CASSENPGTGGGYGYTF
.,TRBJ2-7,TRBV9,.,TGTGCCAGCAGCCCCCGGGGGTTCGAGCAGTACTTC,CASSPRGFEQYF
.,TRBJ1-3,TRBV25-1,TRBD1,TGTGCCAGCAAGACAGGGGGCGAGAACACCATATATTTT,CASKTGGENTIYF
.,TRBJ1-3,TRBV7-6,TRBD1,TGTGCCAGCAGCTTGATTGGGACAGACTATTCTGGAAACACCATATATTTT,CASSLIGTDYSGNTIYF
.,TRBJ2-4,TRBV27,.,TGTGCCAGCAGGAGTTACAGGAAAAACATTCAGTACTTC,CASRSYRKNIQYF
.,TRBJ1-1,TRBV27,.,TGTGCCAGCAGTTTTACTTACACCAGGGTTGTGAGCACTGAAGCTTTCTTT,CASSFTYTRVVSTEAFF
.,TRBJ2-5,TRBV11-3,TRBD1,TGTGCCAGCAGCCAGACAGCCGGGACAGCGGAGACCCAGTACTTC,CASSQTAGTAETQYF
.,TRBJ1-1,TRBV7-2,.,TGTGCCAGCAGCTTATCGGTCTCGAACACTGAAGCTTTCTTT,CASSLSVSNTEAFF
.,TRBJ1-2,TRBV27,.,TGTGCCAGCAGTTTACAGGGCGGCTATGGCTACACCTTC,CASSLQGGYGYTF
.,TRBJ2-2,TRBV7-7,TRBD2,TGTGCTAGCAGCTCTCGCGTAGCGGGGACCGGGGAGCTGTTTTTT,CASSSRVAGTGELFF
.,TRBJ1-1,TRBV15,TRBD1,TGTGCCACCAGCAGAATCCGACAGGGGAGCACTGAAGCTTTCTTT,CATSRIRQGSTEAFF
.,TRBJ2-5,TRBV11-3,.,TGTGCCAGCAGCTTGAACGGGGAGACCCAGTACTTC,CASSLNGETQYF
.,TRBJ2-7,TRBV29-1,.,TGCAGCTCATCCCTACAGGGGGAGGGCGAGCAGTACTTC,CSSSLQGEGEQYF
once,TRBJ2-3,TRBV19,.,TGTGCCAGTAGTATCGGAGGAGATACGCAGTATTTT,CASSIGGDTQYF
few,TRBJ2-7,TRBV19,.,TGTGCCAGTAGTATGACGAGGGCAGGGGCCTCCTACGAGCAGTACTTC,CASSMTRAGASYEQYF
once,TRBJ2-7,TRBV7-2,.,TGTGCCAGCAGCTTGGAGGAGTACTACGAGCAGTACTTC,CASSLEEYYEQYF
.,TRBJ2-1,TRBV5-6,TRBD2,TGTGCCAGCAGCCCCTCGTACGGGGGGGGGTACAATGAGCAGTTCTTC,CASSPSYGGGYNEQFF
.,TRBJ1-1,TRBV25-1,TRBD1,TGTGCCAGCAGGCCCCCACAGGGGGCGGGCACTGAAGCTTTCTTT,CASRPPQGAGTEAFF
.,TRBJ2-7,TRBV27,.,TGTGCCAGCAGTTACAGGGACTCCTACGAGCAGTACTTC,CASSYRDSYEQYF
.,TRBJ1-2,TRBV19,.,TGTGCCAGTAGTATGGACAGCTACTATGGCTACACCTTC,CASSMDSYYGYTF
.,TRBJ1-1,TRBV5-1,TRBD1,TGCGCCAGCAGCGTGGACAGGGGGGGGACTGAAGCTTTCTTT,CASSVDRGGTEAFF
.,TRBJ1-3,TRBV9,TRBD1,TGTGCCAGCAGATCTGGACAGGGGAGTGGAAACACCATATATTTT,CASRSGQGSGNTIYF
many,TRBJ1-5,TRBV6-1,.,TGTGCCAGCAGTGAAGAGGGGAACCCCAATCAGCCCCAGCATTTT,CASSEEGNPNQPQHF
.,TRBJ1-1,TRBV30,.,TGTGCCTGGACAGAAATCATGAACACTGAAGCTTTCTTT,CAWTEIMNTEAFF
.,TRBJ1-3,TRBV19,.,TGTGCCAGTAGTGAGGGGGGGTCGATCGGAAACACCATATATTTT,CASSEGGSIGNTIYF
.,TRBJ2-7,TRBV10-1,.,TGCGCCAGCAGCACCCACAGGGTCTACGAGCAGTACTTC,CASSTHRVYEQYF
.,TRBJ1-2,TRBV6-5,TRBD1,TGTGCCAGCAGGGGACAGGGGCTGATTCGGGAAGGCTACACCTTC,CASRGQGLIREGYTF
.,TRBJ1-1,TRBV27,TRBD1,TGTGCCAGCAGTTTTAAAGGGACAGGGCCATATCTTAACACTGAAGCTTTCTTT,CASSFKGTGPYLNTEAFF